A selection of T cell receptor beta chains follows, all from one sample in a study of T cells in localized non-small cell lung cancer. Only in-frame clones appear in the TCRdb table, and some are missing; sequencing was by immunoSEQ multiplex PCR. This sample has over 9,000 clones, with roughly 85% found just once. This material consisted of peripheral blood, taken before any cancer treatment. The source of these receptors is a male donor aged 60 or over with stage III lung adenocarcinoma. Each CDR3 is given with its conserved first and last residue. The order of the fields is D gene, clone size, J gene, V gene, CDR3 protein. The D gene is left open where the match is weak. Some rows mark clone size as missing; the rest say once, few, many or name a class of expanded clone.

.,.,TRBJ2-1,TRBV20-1,CSALGTEQFF
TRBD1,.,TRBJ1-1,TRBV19,CASRGTAANTEAFF
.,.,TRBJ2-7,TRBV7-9,CASSPGLSEQYF
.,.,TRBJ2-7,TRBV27,CASSWTLGGYEQYF
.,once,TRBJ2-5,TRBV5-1,CASSLAAGRETQYF
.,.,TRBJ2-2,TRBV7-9,CASSMGASAGGELFF
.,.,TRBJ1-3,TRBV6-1,CASNSGNTIYF
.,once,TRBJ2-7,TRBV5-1,CASSLKGYEQYF
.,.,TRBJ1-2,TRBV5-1,CASSSTGYGGYTF
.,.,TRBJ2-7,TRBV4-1,CASSQGTTYEQYF
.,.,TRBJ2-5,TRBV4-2,CASSHPGLEKETQYF
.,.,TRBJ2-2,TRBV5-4,CASSLGQADTGELFF
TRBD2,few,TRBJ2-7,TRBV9,CASSVSSGSSYEQYF
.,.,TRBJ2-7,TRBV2,CASSEQGYEQYF
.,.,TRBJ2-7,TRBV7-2,CASSLAYPLYEQYF
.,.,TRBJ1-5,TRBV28,CASSYGEMPNQPQHF
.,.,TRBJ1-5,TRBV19,CASSINPGGINNQPQHF
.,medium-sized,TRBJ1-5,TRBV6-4,CASSDSAGADQPQHF
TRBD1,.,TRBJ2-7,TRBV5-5,CASSRGQGAQSGQQYF
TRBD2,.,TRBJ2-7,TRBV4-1,CASSHPGTSGGREQYF
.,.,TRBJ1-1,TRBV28,CASSLSLTGTQAFF
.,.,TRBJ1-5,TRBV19,CASSIILGGYHQPQHF
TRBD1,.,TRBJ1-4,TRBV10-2,CAVRGQADEKLFF